One and the same sample provided the 8 T cell receptor beta chains below, sequenced in a study of metastatic and nonmetastatic thyroid tumors. Every patient underwent thyroid surgery untreated. TCRdb re-called clones via MiXCR from the PCR reads. The profile covers tens of thousands of clones, with about 12% appearing a single time and approximately 8.8% taken by the ten largest. Sequences were obtained from tumor tissue. These receptors were collected from a female donor with papillary thyroid cancer or a benign thyroid nodule (not recorded which). Some clones in this sample may be carry-over from other donors' samples.

This clone was picked up a small number of times. A much larger clone differs from this one at a single base, so this may be a read error. Other nucleotide sequences in the sample specify the same CDR3. V is TRBV30 and J is TRBJ1-2, with D hard to call. The CDR3 covers 12 residues. Germline CDR1 and CDR2: GTSNPN and SVGIG (reference sequence). V dropped 2 bases and J dropped 6 bases, with 10 bases sitting between them. CDR3 amino acids: CAWSPPSNGYTF. Here the CDR3 DNA reads TGTGCCTGGAGTCCTCCGAGTAATGGCTACACCTTC.

This clone has a count of ten or more. This chain connects TRBV2 to TRBJ2-3, with a possible D match to TRBD2 (6 bases). V was shortened by 6 bases and J by 4 bases, with 14 bases between the two germline ends. There are 14 residues in the CDR3. Germline V gene sequence: CDR1 SNHLY, CDR2 FYNNEI. The CDR3 DNA reads as TGTGCCAGCAGGACGGGAGTTGCAGCAGATACGCAGTATTTT. Translation gives CASRTGVAADTQYF.

This clone was counted many times. The chain carries TRBV19 and TRBJ2-5, with D perhaps TRBD2 (5 bases). Trimming removed 3 bases at V and 5 bases at J, with 10 bases between. CDR3 length: 13 residues. CDR1 is LNHDA and CDR2 is SQIVND in the germline V gene (reference sequence). Here the CDR3 DNA reads TGTGCCAGTAGTATGAGGGTCTTCGAGACCCAGTACTTC. This translates into CASSMRVFETQYF.

This clone was seen only a few times. This sequence may be a read error, since a much larger clone differs from it by one base. The chain is built from TRBV7-9 and TRBJ2-7; 9 bases are shared with TRBD1. CDR1 is SEHNR and CDR2 is FQNEAQ in the germline V gene (reference sequence). This CDR3 is built from 12 residues. Trimming at V came to 9 bases and at J to 6 bases, leaving 6 bases not matched to a gene. The chain's CDR3 is CASDRDRAEQYF. The CDR3, as DNA: TGTGCCAGTGATCGGGACAGGGCCGAGCAGTACTTC.

This clone was counted many times. The gene calls are TRBV28 and TRBJ2-2; D might be TRBD1 (6 bases). Germline V gives CDR1 MDHEN, CDR2 SYDVKM. The V end was cut by 9 bases, the J end by 4 bases, with 15 bases between. The length of the CDR3 is 14 residues. The CDR3 DNA reads as TGTGCCAGTCTACGGGCAGGGGTCACCGGGGAGCTGTTTTTT. This gives the protein CASLRAGVTGELFF.

Remarks on this clone: Given a much more abundant clone one base away, this may be a read error. The gene calls are TRBV5-1 and TRBJ2-6, with D perhaps given as TRBD1 or TRBD2 (5 bases each). The germline V gene has CDR1 SGHRS and CDR2 YFSETQ. The CDR3 extends over 16 amino acids. The CDR3 DNA is TGCGCCAGCAGCTTGACTAGTTTTACCGGGGCCAGCGTCCTGACTTTC. Residues: CASSLTSFTGASVLTF. The variable domain in full, with the rest retrieved from reference TRBV5-1 and TRBJ2-6, is KAGVTQTPRYLIKTRGQQVTLSCSPISGHRSVSWYQQTPGQGLQFLFEYFSETQRNKGNFPGRFSGRQFSNSRSEMNVSTLELGDSALYLCASSLTSFTGASVLTFGAGSRLTVL.

A word on this clone: One end of the junction is discordant with germline, which a read error may explain. This sequence joins TRBV15 and TRBJ1-4; D perhaps matches TRBD1 (6 bases). The CDR3 has 15 residues. CDR1 LNHNV and CDR2 YYDKDF come from the germline V gene (reference sequence). This CDR3 is CATIRGRQEGEKLFF. DNA for the CDR3: TGTGCCACCATCAGAGGCCGACAGGAGGGGGAAAAACTGTTTTTT.

On this clone itself: A single base separates this from a much larger clone, so it may be a read error. This sequence joins TRBV5-6 and TRBJ1-1; D may be TRBD1 (6 bases). V lost 0 bases, J lost 9 bases, and 9 bases lay in between. Germline assignment: CDR1 SGHDT and CDR2 YYEEEE. The CDR3 is 12 amino acids. The CDR3 sequence: CASSLARGKAFF. The DNA for the CDR3 is TGTGCCAGCAGCTTGGCCAGGGGTAAAGCTTTCTTT. Combining the CDR3 with reference TRBV5-6 and TRBJ1-1 gives the whole variable domain DAGVTQSPTHLIKTRGQQVTLRCSPKSGHDTVSWYQQALGQGPQFIFQYYEEEERQRGNFPDRFSGHQFPNYSSELNVNALLLGDSALYLCASSLARGKAFFGQGTRLTVV.